These 18 T cell receptor beta chains were all obtained from the same sample, sequenced in a study of blood T cells in healthy people across ages. A sample-barcoded 5' primer and a J-beta primer mix were used in a second PCR of roughly 7 to 11 cycles. MiXCR was run by TCRdb on the 5' RACE reads, yielding one entry per CDR3 protein. The sample carries around 800,000 distinct CDR3 sequences, roughly 25% recorded once. The sample also formed part of further work on T cells of mothers and their children.

The sequencing input was blood. The source of these receptors is a boy under 18 in good health.

This clonotype was observed a few times. The genes are TRBV4-2 and TRBJ2-5, with 14 bases fitting TRBD2. The CDR3 is 18 amino acids. Germline CDR1 is LGHNA and CDR2 is YNFKEQ. Trimming took 5 bases from V and 4 from J; bases not matched to a gene: 12. CDR3 loop: CASSIMGTSGGSGETQYF. The CDR3 DNA follows: TGTGCCAGCAGCATAATGGGGACTAGCGGGGGATCAGGAGAGACCCAGTACTTC.

The genes are TRBV27 and TRBJ1-1; the D gene is possibly TRBD1 (5 bases). The CDR3 is 14 amino acids. Germline V gene data show CDR1 as MNHEY and CDR2 as SMNVEV (reference sequence). Trimming removed 0 bases from V and 7 bases from J, with 12 bases in between. The CDR3 DNA sequence: TGTGCCAGCAGTTTATCGGGCACGGGGGGTGAAGCTTTCTTT. Its protein product is CASSLSGTGGEAFF.

With respect to this clonotype: An end of the junction differs from the germline gene, which may be a read error. This chain uses TRBV29-1 with TRBJ1-2, with D hard to call. The CDR3 sequence is 11 residues long. Germline-derived CDR1 and CDR2 are SQVTM and ANQGSEA. CDR3 amino acids: CSDSADYGYTF. For the CDR3, the DNA is TGCAGCGATTCAGCGGACTATGGCTATACCTTC.

This chain connects TRBV6-6 to TRBJ2-1; D might be TRBD2 (7 bases). In germline, CDR1 is MNHNY, CDR2 SVGAGI (reference sequence). Trimming stripped 2 bases from V and 8 bases from J, with 16 bases between. The CDR3 has 15 residues. The CDR3 DNA reads TGTGCCAGCAGTTACGCGGGGAGGGACAATGATGAGCAGTTCTTC. This sequence encodes CASSYAGRDNDEQFF.

The chain combines TRBV6-5 with TRBJ1-4; the match to TRBD1 covers 7 bases. The trim removed 6 bases at V and 14 bases at J, leaving 9 bases unmatched. The CDR3 runs to 12 residues. The germline CDR1 and CDR2 sequences are MNHEY and SVGAGI. This chain's CDR3 is CASSQNRGLLFF. The CDR3 DNA reads as TGTGCCAGCAGCCAAAACAGGGGCCTCCTGTTTTTT.

Turning to this clonotype: A read error may produce the germline difference seen at one junction end. The chain recombines TRBV3-1 with TRBJ2-5; TRBD2 agrees at 9 bases. CDR3 size: 14 residues. Per the germline V gene, CDR1 is LGHDT and CDR2 is YNNKEL (reference sequence). The CDR3 protein is CASSQLAGQETRYF. Here the CDR3 DNA reads TGTGCCAGCAGCCAGCTAGCGGGGCAAGAGACCCGGTACTTC.

In this sample, this clonotype turned up a few times. The chain recombines TRBV5-5 with TRBJ1-1; possible D gene TRBD1, 6 bases. V lost 0 bases and J 5 bases, leaving 11 bases between the germline ends. Germline V gene data show CDR1 as SGHKS and CDR2 as YYEKEE (reference sequence). The CDR3 length is 14 residues. CDR3 residues: CASSLGGLGTEAFF. The CDR3 DNA follows: TGTGCCAGCAGCTTGGGGGGGCTAGGGACTGAAGCTTTCTTT.

This clonotype came up a few times. The chain couples TRBV20-1 to TRBJ1-5; TRBD1 agrees at 9 bases. The CDR3 is 19 residues long. Germline assignment: CDR1 DFQATT and CDR2 SNEGSKA (reference sequence). V was clipped by 0 bases and J by 0 bases; unmatched bases: 12. The CDR3 is CSARDPGQGRGYSNQPQHF. CDR3 nucleotides: TGCAGTGCTAGAGACCCGGGACAGGGAAGGGGTTATAGCAATCAGCCCCAGCATTTT.

The rearrangement uses TRBV12-3 or TRBV12-4 and TRBJ1-1; D might be TRBD1 (5 bases). Trimming removed 3 bases from V and 5 bases from J, with 13 bases in between. This CDR3 has 14 amino acids. CDR3: CASSLGRRGTEAFF. DNA of the CDR3: TGTGCCAGCAGTTTGGGGCGCCGAGGGACTGAAGCTTTCTTT.

The V call is TRBV7-9, the J call TRBJ2-2, with D tentatively TRBD1 (6 bases). The CDR3 is 16 residues long. V was clipped by 5 bases and J by 0 bases, with 13 bases between them. CDR1 is SEHNR, CDR2 FQNEAQ, per germline (reference sequence). This CDR3 is CASSQRQDTNTGELFF. CDR3 DNA sequence: TGTGCCAGCAGCCAAAGACAGGATACGAACACCGGGGAGCTGTTTTTT. Based on the CDR3 plus reference TRBV7-9 and TRBJ2-2, the full variable domain is DTGVSQNPRHKITKRGQNVTFRCDPISEHNRLYWYRQTLGQGPEFLTYFQNEAQLEKSRLLSDRFSAERPKGSFSTLEIQRTEQGDSAMYLCASSQRQDTNTGELFFGEGSRLTVL.

This clonotype occurred a few times. CDR3 residues: CASSLAKEKLFF. The DNA for the CDR3 is TGTGCCAGCAGCCTCGCCAAGGAAAAACTGTTTTTT. The chain links TRBV12-3 or TRBV12-4 to TRBJ1-4; D remains unclear. Trimming shortened V by 6 bases and J by 8 bases, and 10 bases separated the two germline ends. There are 12 residues in the CDR3.

The table lists this clonotype with a count of one. The genes are TRBV29-1 and TRBJ2-5; no firm D call. The J call is uncertain, as TRBJ2-7 better fits the DNA end. Germline V gives CDR1 SQVTM, CDR2 ANQGSEA. This CDR3 is built from 13 residues. This CDR3 reads CSVLLGGDHEQYF. The CDR3 coding sequence is TGCAGCGTTCTTCTCGGCGGTGATCACGAGCAGTACTTC.

This clonotype was counted between two and nine times. The rearrangement uses TRBV7-9 and TRBJ2-7; unclear D gene. Trimming pared 5 bases from V and 3 bases from J, leaving 20 bases between. Germline V lookup: CDR1 SEHNR, CDR2 FQNEAQ (reference sequence). The CDR3 covers 16 residues. CDR3 sequence: CASSPRQGQGFYEQYF. In DNA, the CDR3 is TGTGCCAGCAGCCCACGGCAAGGTCAAGGATTCTACGAGCAGTACTTC.

The chain links TRBV13 to TRBJ2-1; 9 nucleotides line up with TRBD2. The junction had 7 bases not matched to a gene; V was cut back by 2 bases and J by 5 bases. The CDR3 consists of 16 residues. Looked up from germline, CDR1 is PRHDT and CDR2 is FYEKMQ (reference sequence). In DNA form, the CDR3 reads TGTGCCAGCAGCTTAATTTCGACTAGCGGCGACAATGAGCAGTTCTTC. Residues: CASSLISTSGDNEQFF.

In this sample, this clonotype turned up a few times. V is TRBV24-1 and J is TRBJ2-2, with 9 bases fitting TRBD1. The ends lost 3 bases at V and 6 bases at J; junction bases unmatched: 10. CDR1 is KGHDR and CDR2 is SFDVKD in the germline V gene. This CDR3 is built from 17 residues. The CDR3 coding sequence is TGTGCCACCAGTGATGCTGAGGACAGGGGTTATGCCGGGGAGCTGTTTTTT. Its translation is CATSDAEDRGYAGELFF.

This clonotype has just a few counts. This chain uses TRBV20-1 with TRBJ2-7, with a weak D call TRBD2 (5 bases). The V gene's germline CDR1 is DFQATT and CDR2 SNEGSKA (reference sequence). This CDR3 region has 12 residues. V dropped 0 bases and J dropped 4 bases, with 7 bases sitting between them. The CDR3 reads CSARDERYEQYF. In DNA form, the CDR3 reads TGCAGTGCTAGAGATGAGCGGTACGAGCAGTACTTC.

The chain is built from TRBV5-1 and TRBJ2-5; the match to TRBD1 covers 9 bases. There are 15 residues in the CDR3. V lost 2 bases to trimming and J lost 5 bases; unmatched junction nucleotides: 7. In germline, CDR1 is SGHRS, CDR2 YFSETQ. CDR3 in DNA: TGCGCCAGCAGCTTCCAACAGGGGGCGGGGGAGACCCAGTACTTC. Translating gives CASSFQQGAGETQYF.

This clonotype was observed a handful of times. The V call is TRBV7-2, the J call TRBJ2-1; D is tentatively TRBD1 or TRBD2 (6 bases each). The J call is in doubt because the DNA end fits TRBJ2-5 better. The CDR3 totals 16 residues. CDR1 SGHTA and CDR2 FQGNSA come from the germline V gene. As DNA, the CDR3 is TGTGCCAGCAGCTTAAGAGGGGGGTCCCTCTGGGGGACCCAGTACTTC. This codes for CASSLRGGSLWGTQYF.